This record concerns one T cell receptor beta chain sequence. Per the study methods: Researchers report that nucleated cell counts were estimated from reference gene primer amplification. Repertoires were generated with immunoSEQ multiplex PCR, while TCRdb's copy carries only in-frame clones and drops some. V, J and clone size derive from that table, while D and trimming were established from the DNA sequence. This sample yields approximately 250,000 clones, of which 65% to 90% are seen a single time; approximately 2% belongs to the top ten. The CDR3 runs 14 residues. Trimming pared 8 bases from V and 3 bases from J, leaving 11 bases between. Germline CDR1 SGHAT, CDR2 FQNNGV. The data belong to a study of blood T cell repertoires in COVID-19. The overall study: COVID-19 samples, acute and convalescent, were from the United States, Italy and Spain.

V and J are TRBV11-2 and TRBJ1-6; possible D gene TRBD1, 6 bases. The TCR originated in a man aged 30 to 39 with active or convalescent COVID-19. Source material: peripheral blood. The CDR3 here is CASREGDYNSPLHF. In nucleotides, the CDR3 is TGTGCCAGCCGGGAGGGGGACTATAATTCACCCCTCCACTTT.